These 15 T cell receptor beta chains were sequenced from one sample in a study of T cells in Graves' hyperthyroidism and ophthalmopathy. Amplification targeted TCR beta CDR3 regions from RNA transcripts. The HTBI set primed first-round TCR CDR3 RT-PCR. TCRdb used MiXCR to reprocess the multiplex PCR reads, holding one entry per CDR3 protein. The sample lists some 700,000 distinct CDR3 sequences; around 15% were seen once. Sequencing used blood. The receptors derive from a man over 45 with Graves' hyperthyroidism.

The sample holds many counts of this clonotype. The chain recombines TRBV7-2 with TRBJ2-3; TRBD2 aligns across 8 bases. The CDR3 length is 16 residues. V dropped 1 base and J dropped 4; count of bases not matched to a gene: 7. The germline V gene encodes CDR1 SGHTA and CDR2 FQGNSA. CDR3 amino acids: CASSLESGLAADTQYF. The CDR3 DNA follows: TGTGCCAGCAGCTTAGAGAGCGGACTAGCAGCAGATACGCAGTATTTT.

The chain has TRBV5-1 and TRBJ2-7; D gene ambiguous. Trimming took off 6 bases at V and 5 bases at J, with 12 bases between the two ends. CDR3 length: 12 residues. Per germline, CDR1 SGHRS and CDR2 YFSETQ. The CDR3 region is CASNSLRDEQYF. DNA of the CDR3: TGCGCCAGCAATTCACTCCGGGACGAGCAGTACTTC.

This clonotype has ten or more counts. The chain couples TRBV6-2 or TRBV6-3 to TRBJ2-2; maybe TRBD2 (6 bases). V lost 2 bases, J lost 4 bases, and 11 bases lay in between. Germline loops: CDR1 MNHEY, CDR2 SVGEGT. The CDR3 extends over 15 amino acids. CDR3 region: CASSYRLESTGELFF. CDR3 DNA sequence: TGTGCCAGCAGTTACCGACTAGAATCCACCGGGGAGCTGTTTTTT.

This clonotype was seen a few times. V usage is TRBV27 and J usage is TRBJ2-7; perhaps TRBD2 as D (6 bases). CDR1 MNHEY and CDR2 SMNVEV come from the germline V gene (reference sequence). The CDR3 has 14 amino acids. Trimming took off 6 bases at V and 3 bases at J, with 15 bases between the two ends. The CDR3 here is CASSLLPGVYEQYF. CDR3 DNA: TGTGCCAGCAGCCTCCTGCCGGGGGTCTACGAGCAGTACTTC.

The rearrangement joins TRBV7-3 to TRBJ1-1; no definite D call. CDR3 length: 15 residues. The germline gives CDR1 SGHTA, CDR2 FQGTGA. Trimming stripped 1 base from V and 1 base from J, with 10 bases between. The chain's CDR3 is CASSLKVGENTEAFF. The CDR3 bases are TGTGCCAGCAGCTTAAAGGTCGGGGAGAACACTGAAGCTTTCTTT.

This clonotype was observed a handful of times. As DNA, the CDR3 is TGTGCCAGCAGTTATCCAGGGGCGCCTGAAGCTTTCTTT. Translated: CASSYPGAPEAFF. V gene TRBV6-5 combines with J gene TRBJ1-1, with TRBD1 as a possible D gene (6 bases). This CDR3 has 13 amino acids. CDR1 is MNHEY and CDR2 is SVGAGI in the germline V gene. V lost 3 bases and J lost 6, with 11 bases in between.

A few counts support this clonotype. This chain uses TRBV5-4 with TRBJ2-5; possible D gene TRBD2, 6 bases. This CDR3 has 13 amino acids. In germline, CDR1 is SGHNT, CDR2 YYREEE (reference sequence). Trimming left V 4 bases short and J 5 bases short, with 12 bases between. The CDR3 DNA follows: TGTGCCAGCAGCCCCCGGGACTTGGAGACCCAGTACTTC. Its translation: CASSPRDLETQYF.

Comment on this clonotype: This may be a read error: a much more frequent sequence differs by one nucleotide. The chain links TRBV27 to TRBJ2-5; the D gene is possibly TRBD1 (5 bases). The J call could be wrong; TRBJ2-1 is a better fit for the DNA end. Germline values: CDR1 MNHEY, CDR2 SMNVEV (reference sequence). The CDR3 has 13 residues. CDR3 DNA: TGTGCCAGCAGATCCAGGGCGCAAGAGACCCAGTTCTTC. It is translated as CASRSRAQETQFF.

This clonotype was seen at least ten times. The chain couples TRBV6-1 to TRBJ1-2, with a tentative D call TRBD1 (5 bases). The CDR3 loop spans 13 amino acids. V was shortened by 5 bases and J by 8 bases, with 15 bases between the two germline ends. Germline CDR1 MNHNS, CDR2 SASEGT. The CDR3 spells CASSSGGGEGYTF. DNA of the CDR3: TGTGCCAGCAGTTCCGGCGGGGGTGAGGGCTACACCTTC.

This clonotype was seen only a few times. DNA of the CDR3: TGCGCCAGCAGCTTGGCCGGGACAGTCTATAATTCACCCCTCCACTTT. This encodes CASSLAGTVYNSPLHF. The chain employs TRBV5-1 and TRBJ1-6; 7 bases fit TRBD1. After removal of 0 bases from V and 3 bases from J, the junction contained 3 bases not matched to a gene. The CDR3 extends over 16 amino acids. CDR1 and CDR2 (germline): SGHRS, YFSETQ.

This clonotype was observed many times. This chain connects TRBV6-6 to TRBJ2-7; the match to TRBD1 covers 9 bases. Germline V CDR1 and CDR2: MNHNY, SVGAGI (reference sequence). The trim removed 1 base at V and 4 bases at J, leaving 5 bases unmatched. The CDR3 runs to 15 residues. The CDR3 sequence: CASSYFRDRDYEQYF. The CDR3 DNA sequence: TGTGCCAGCAGTTACTTCCGGGACAGGGATTACGAGCAGTACTTC.

The rearrangement uses TRBV10-2 and TRBJ2-7; D may be TRBD1 (6 bases). This CDR3 has 15 residues. Germline V gene sequence: CDR1 WSHSY, CDR2 SAAADI. Trimming removed 0 bases from V and 6 bases from J, with 15 bases in between. CDR3 coding DNA: TGCGCCAGCAGTGAGTCAACAGGGAGATTCGGCGAGCAGTACTTC. Translated: CASSESTGRFGEQYF.

In its sample, this clonotype was seen many times. J is TRBJ2-7 and V is TRBV20-1; D is possibly TRBD1 (6 bases). The CDR3 consists of 13 residues. Per germline, CDR1 DFQATT and CDR2 SNEGSKA (reference sequence). The V end was cut by 5 bases, the J end by 1 base, with 12 bases between. In DNA, the CDR3 is TGCAGTGCTGAAAAGACAGGTTCCTACGAGCAGTACTTC. It yields the protein CSAEKTGSYEQYF.

This clonotype was detected a few times. The chain is built from TRBV28 and TRBJ2-1; D gene unclear. The CDR3 loop spans 14 amino acids. Germline CDR1 MDHEN, CDR2 SYDVKM. Trimming shortened V by 0 bases and J by 4 bases, and 7 bases separated the two germline ends. CDR3 nucleotide sequence: TGTGCCAGCAGTTTATGGACGAATTACAATGAGCAGTTCTTC. It encodes CASSLWTNYNEQFF.

This clonotype was observed at least ten times. The CDR3 here is CASGWTSSYEQYF. CDR3 in DNA: TGTGCCAGCGGCTGGACTAGCTCCTACGAGCAGTACTTC. This sequence joins TRBV7-9 and TRBJ2-7; 7 positions match TRBD2. This CDR3 region has 13 residues. V was clipped by 8 bases and J by 0 bases; unmatched bases: 4. CDR1 is SEHNR and CDR2 is FQNEAQ in the germline V gene (reference sequence). The full variable domain, its missing parts supplied by reference TRBV7-9 and TRBJ2-7, is DTGVSQNPRHKITKRGQNVTFRCDPISEHNRLYWYRQTLGQGPEFLTYFQNEAQLEKSRLLSDRFSAERPKGSFSTLEIQRTEQGDSAMYLCASGWTSSYEQYFGPGTRLTVT.